This TCR beta chain was recovered during a study of identical twins. Everyone who donated was a healthy Caucasian. This clonotype was detected many times. Antigen specificity is unknown. Template switching added a universal primer site; cDNA carried unique molecular identifiers. MiXCR, applied by TCRdb to the 5' RACE reads, yields one record per CDR3 protein. Of about 810,000 distinct CDR3 sequences detected, more than 9% appear once; the ten largest clones hold about 1.5%. Findings of the study overall: Invariant cells of the MAIT and iNKT types might have partly distorted the zero-insertion analyses. Models predicted less out-of-frame TCR alpha sharing in monozygotic twins than was found.

Germline V gene data show CDR1 as SEHNR and CDR2 as FQNEAQ (reference sequence). This CDR3 has 15 residues. Trimming shortened V by 5 bases and J by 0 bases, and 11 bases separated the two germline ends. These data are also associated with another study on yellow fever vaccine responses in identical twins.

What was sequenced was PBMCs. The J gene is TRBJ2-1, the V gene TRBV7-9; D is unresolved. This receptor was obtained from a woman aged 18 to 35 in good health. In DNA form, the CDR3 reads TGTGCCAGCAGCCCGACACCAAGCTCCTACAATGAGCAGTTCTTC. Amino acid sequence: CASSPTPSSYNEQFF.